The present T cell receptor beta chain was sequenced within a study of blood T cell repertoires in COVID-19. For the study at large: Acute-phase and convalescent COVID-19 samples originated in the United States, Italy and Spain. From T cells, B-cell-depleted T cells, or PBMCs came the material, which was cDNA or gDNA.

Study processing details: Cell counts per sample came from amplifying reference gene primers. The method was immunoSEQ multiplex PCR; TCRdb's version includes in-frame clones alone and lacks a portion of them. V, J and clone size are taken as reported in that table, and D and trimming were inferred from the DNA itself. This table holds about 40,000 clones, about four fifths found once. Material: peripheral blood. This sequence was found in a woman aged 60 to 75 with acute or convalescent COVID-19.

CDR3 sequence: CASSPPGTTSYGYTF. CDR3 nucleotide sequence: TGCGCCAGCAGCCCCCCCGGTACTACGAGTTATGGCTACACCTTC. V gene TRBV5-1 combines with J gene TRBJ1-2; D is unclear. The CDR3 loop spans 15 amino acids. Trimming removed 4 bases from V and 5 bases from J, with 18 bases in between. The germline V gene encodes CDR1 SGHRS and CDR2 YFSETQ.